Sequencing of this TCR beta chain was carried out in a study of T cell clones after liver transplantation (dated by TCRdb to the late 2010s). Regarding the study in general: The samples were obtained from ITN030ST, a randomized trial that attempted immunosuppression withdrawal within 2 years after liver transplantation. Donor-reactive T cell clones were identified by TCRbeta sequencing after a pre-transplant mixed lymphocyte reaction and then tracked in post-transplant blood. Third party-reactive TCRbeta sequences from pre-transplant MLRs were also identified as an antigen-independent comparator for donor-reactive sequences. Of the eight recipients, a few were HCV-positive, while the remaining recipients had been transplanted for non-autoimmune, non-viral indications. The studied cohort comprised 8 liver transplant recipients, 3 classified as tolerant and 5 as non-tolerant. Blood samples were collected pre-transplant, pre-randomization before withdrawal, and post-randomization after either full withdrawal or failed withdrawal. Tolerance was defined as complete withdrawal of immunosuppression for at least one year without a rise in liver enzymes beyond twice the upper limit of normal. Subjects received no induction therapy and standard immunosuppression until randomization at 12-24 months post-transplant.

Unstimulated PBMCs, after thawing, were stained for CD3, CD4 and CD8 and then FACS-sorted into CD3+CD4+ and CD3+CD8+ populations. Randomization to immunosuppression withdrawal applied to every one of the 8 studied subjects. The Qiagen DNeasy Blood and Tissue Kit was used for isolation of genomic DNA. Points the paper makes about the study in general: Because allograft tissue specimens were not available, migration of donor-reactive T cells into the graft, rather than deletion, may have occurred. Circulating donor-reactive CD4 TCRbeta sequences fell significantly post-transplant in 5 of 8 subjects, irrespective of tolerance or HCV status. When repertoire turnover was accounted for, significantly reduced detection of donor-reactive sequences was found in 7 of 8 subjects for CD4 and in 8 of 8 subjects for CD8. The decline in donor-reactive sequences exceeded the decline in third party-reactive sequences, suggesting partial antigen-specific deletion that was unrelated to withdrawal success. The conclusions were preliminary, being limited by small, heterogeneous patient numbers and by non-standardized post-transplant time points. In two subjects, low numbers of available donor cells limited the measurable donor-reactive repertoire.

V sheds 4 bases and J sheds 1 base, leaving 14 bases between their ends. Counted from cysteine to phenylalanine, this CDR3 has 15 amino acids. Only the CDR3 portion is preserved as DNA: 45 bases, with reading frame beginning at the first base. Based on the germline V gene, the CDR1 and CDR2 sequences are SQVTM and ANQGSEA. A word on this clone: No antigen is known for it. The input lacks base qualities; no much larger clone sits a single base away.

Frozen genomic DNA underwent high-throughput TCRbeta CDR3 sequencing by immunoSEQ, including PCR amplification, mapping, bias correction and internal controls. The original pipeline was this. Only productive rearrangements were retained, with each unique TCRbeta sequence defined by its CDR3 nucleotide sequence together with its V and J gene. Donor-reactive sequences required at least 5-fold expansion in CFSE-low cells versus unstimulated pre-transplant cells and at least 0.01% frequency. Minimum frequency thresholds were set for each subject based on the unstimulated sample with the lowest template count, ensuring at least 90% detection power. Jensen-Shannon divergence between the top 1000 TCRbeta sequences post- versus pre-transplant served as the measure of repertoire turnover. Changes in detection of donor-reactive sequences were tested with two-sided Fisher's exact tests. TCRdb took this table from immuneACCESS and kept in-frame rearrangements with V and J called. Such tables lack part of the clones; where checked against another copy, unresolved V genes explain under half of the gap, and the rest is unexplained. For V, J and clone size, that table is used; D and trimming come from the DNA. This sample lists under 55,000 clones; approximately 87% were detected once. The ten largest account for 13% to 15% of the sample.

This material consisted of CD8+ T cells from blood, taken 12 months after liver transplant. Recombination joined TRBV29-1 with TRBJ2-1; TRBD2 might be the D gene, on 6 matching bases. The TCR sequence derives from a human patient who received a liver transplant. Following a transplant, some T cells may be graft donor cells, not patient cells. The CDR3 sequence is CSVAGLASSYNEQFF. The nucleotide sequence reads TGCAGCGTTGCGGGGCTAGCGAGTTCCTACAATGAGCAGTTCTTC.